Presented here are 26 T cell receptor beta chains from one specimen sequenced in a study of T cells after yellow fever vaccination. TCRdb redid the calling of the 5' RACE reads with MiXCR, one entry per CDR3 protein. This repertoire shows 11,000 to 15,000 distinct CDR3 sequences, 7.3% found once; its top ten account for about 1.5%. Sequenced here: PBMCs, either bulk or a sorted T-cell subset (CD4+, CD8+, memory, or dextramer-sorted; not recorded which), sampled on the day of the yellow fever booster vaccination. The receptors were sampled from a man younger than 35 who received the YFV17D yellow fever vaccine.

This clonotype was found many times. J is TRBJ1-1 and V is TRBV5-4; D is possibly TRBD1 (6 bases). Trimming pared 4 bases from V and 2 bases from J, leaving 12 bases between. This CDR3 spans 14 amino acids. Germline CDR1 is SGHNT and CDR2 is YYREEE (reference sequence). CDR3 DNA: TGTGCCAGCAGCCTAGGACAGATCAACACTGAAGCTTTCTTT. As protein: CASSLGQINTEAFF.

This clonotype was detected many times. The V call is TRBV5-4, the J call TRBJ1-1, with D unclear. The CDR3 has 15 residues. Germline assignment: CDR1 SGHNT and CDR2 YYREEE (reference sequence). V lost 1 base and J 1 base, leaving 11 bases between the germline ends. The CDR3 here is CASSLRAGWNTEAFF. Written as DNA, the CDR3 is TGTGCCAGCAGCTTGAGGGCTGGCTGGAACACTGAAGCTTTCTTT.

This clonotype is labeled as medium-sized (0.01 to 0.1%). The V gene is TRBV5-1, the J gene TRBJ1-1; D possibly corresponds to TRBD1 (6 bases). The CDR3 sequence is 17 residues long. The V end lost 0 bases, the J end lost 5 bases, and 20 bases lay between the germline ends. In germline, CDR1 is SGHRS, CDR2 YFSETQ. The CDR3, as DNA: TGCGCCAGCAGCTTGGAGGGCGGGGGGCCAGGGACTACTGAAGCTTTCTTT. Encoded protein: CASSLEGGGPGTTEAFF. Combining the CDR3 with reference TRBV5-1 and TRBJ1-1 gives the whole variable domain KAGVTQTPRYLIKTRGQQVTLSCSPISGHRSVSWYQQTPGQGLQFLFEYFSETQRNKGNFPGRFSGRQFSNSRSEMNVSTLELGDSALYLCASSLEGGGPGTTEAFFGQGTRLTVV.

This clonotype was seen many times. The chain is built from TRBV11-2 and TRBJ1-2; tentative D call: TRBD1 (6 bases). The CDR3 consists of 16 residues. With 5 bases removed from V and 4 bases from J, the gap between germline ends came to 20 bases. The germline gives CDR1 SGHAT, CDR2 FQNNGV. The CDR3 is CASSAAGDGGIYGYTF. In DNA form, the CDR3 reads TGTGCCAGCAGCGCAGCAGGGGACGGCGGGATCTATGGCTACACCTTC.

This clonotype appeared many times. This chain joins TRBV19 and TRBJ2-2; TRBD1 aligns across 7 bases. CDR3 length: 14 amino acids. Germline V gene data show CDR1 as LNHDA and CDR2 as SQIVND (reference sequence). J gave up 5 bases and V 8 bases, and 8 bases lay outside the gene matches. CDR3 DNA: TGTGCCAGTGGGACAACAGGGGTAACCGGGGAGCTGTTTTTT. This codes for CASGTTGVTGELFF.

The chain carries TRBV6-1 and TRBJ1-3; D gene ambiguous. V was clipped by 2 bases and J by 0 bases, with 17 bases between them. The CDR3 has 18 amino acids. Germline CDR1 is MNHNS and CDR2 is SASEGT. The CDR3 nucleotides read TGTGCCAGCAGTGAATACTGGAGGAAGGCCGCCTCTGGAAACACCATATATTTT. Amino acid sequence: CASSEYWRKAASGNTIYF.

There are a few counts of this clonotype. The chain is built from TRBV20-1 and TRBJ2-1, with D possibly matching TRBD1 (5 bases). The germline V and J ends were trimmed by 0 bases and 3 bases, with 6 bases remaining between them. The germline V gene encodes CDR1 DFQATT and CDR2 SNEGSKA (reference sequence). The CDR3 has 13 residues. The DNA for the CDR3 is TGCAGTGCTAGAGATAGGGGCTACAATGAGCAGTTCTTC. Translation: CSARDRGYNEQFF.

This clonotype rates as medium-sized. This chain links TRBV5-1 with TRBJ2-1, with 9 positions matching TRBD2. Germline CDR1 SGHRS, CDR2 YFSETQ. CDR3 length: 16 residues. Trimming at V came to 1 base and at J to 5 bases, leaving 7 bases not matched to a gene. The CDR3 nucleotides are TGCGCCAGCAGCTTGTTCGAAGCGGGGGGACACAATGAGCAGTTCTTC. Translated, it gives CASSLFEAGGHNEQFF.

This clonotype has at least ten counts. This chain connects TRBV4-3 to TRBJ1-1; TRBD1 matches at 10 bases. CDR3 length equals 20 residues. The V gene end was trimmed by 2 bases and the J gene end by 0 bases; junction bases not matched to a gene: 15. Per germline, CDR1 LGHNA and CDR2 YSLEER. The CDR3 coding sequence is TGCGCCAGCAGCCAACGGTTACCGACAGGGGGCGTACATATGAACACTGAAGCTTTCTTT. It codes for CASSQRLPTGGVHMNTEAFF.

This clonotype was detected many times. The chain carries TRBV24-1 and TRBJ2-1; no clear D. Germline-derived CDR1 and CDR2 are KGHDR and SFDVKD. The ends were cut back, 3 bases at V and 8 bases at J, with 7 bases in the middle. The CDR3 consists of 12 residues. The CDR3 region is CATSDLRYEQFF. CDR3 DNA sequence: TGTGCCACCAGTGATCTTAGGTATGAGCAGTTCTTC.

At least ten counts were recorded for this clonotype. This sequence joins TRBV3-1 and TRBJ2-2, with D tentatively TRBD1 (6 bases). The V and J ends lost 1 base and 6 bases respectively, with 9 bases between them. CDR1 is LGHDT and CDR2 is YNNKEL in the germline V gene (reference sequence). This CDR3 contains 14 residues. CDR3 protein: CASSQAGAAGELFF. The CDR3 bases are TGTGCCAGCAGCCAAGCAGGGGCGGCCGGGGAGCTGTTTTTT.

This clonotype was seen ten or more times. The rearrangement links TRBV27 to TRBJ2-5; 10 nucleotides align to TRBD2. The CDR3 runs to 18 residues. J lost 3 bases, V lost 5 bases, and 15 bases had no gene match. CDR1 and CDR2 from the germline V gene are MNHEY and SMNVEV (reference sequence). The CDR3 region is CASSGRGLAVFDKETQYF. The DNA of the CDR3 is TGTGCCAGCAGTGGTCGAGGACTAGCGGTTTTTGATAAAGAGACCCAGTACTTC.

This clonotype was seen ten or more times. The chain recombines TRBV7-2 with TRBJ2-4; D is unresolved. This CDR3 has 14 amino acids. Germline CDR1 SGHTA, CDR2 FQGNSA. The V end lost 4 bases, the J end lost 9 bases, and 16 bases lay between the germline ends. The CDR3 nucleotides read TGTGCCAGCAGCTGGACCAGAATCTCGGGCATTCAGTACTTC. Its translation is CASSWTRISGIQYF.

In this sample, this clonotype is medium-sized. V usage is TRBV7-3 and J usage is TRBJ2-5, with TRBD1 matching 8 bases. J lost 2 bases, V lost 5 bases, and 4 bases had no gene match. Germline-derived CDR1 and CDR2 are SGHTA and FQGTGA. The CDR3 loop spans 14 amino acids. For the CDR3, the DNA is TGTGCCAGCAGCCCGGGGGACAGGCAAGAGACCCAGTACTTC. Translation gives CASSPGDRQETQYF.

This clonotype was recorded at least ten times. This chain connects TRBV15 to TRBJ2-7; D is ambiguous. Between the trimmed V and J ends, which lost 0 bases and 3 bases, there was a span of 6 bases. The CDR3 extends over 13 amino acids. Germline assignment: CDR1 LNHNV and CDR2 YYDKDF (reference sequence). CDR3 nucleotide sequence: TGTGCCACCAGCAGAGAGCGGCTCTACGAGCAGTACGTC. This sequence encodes CATSRERLYEQYV.

This clonotype has ten or more counts. The chain uses TRBV7-6 and TRBJ1-3; D may be TRBD1 (5 bases). The CDR3 is made up of 18 amino acids. The V gene lost 2 bases and the J gene lost 0 bases, with 17 bases spanning the gap. From germline, CDR1 is SGHVS and CDR2 FNYEAQ. CDR3 DNA sequence: TGTGCCAGCAGCTTATCCCCTCCCGCAGGGATCTCTGGAAACACCATATATTTT. It translates to CASSLSPPAGISGNTIYF.

Of note for this clonotype: One junction end disagrees with the germline gene, perhaps due to a read error. The gene calls are TRBV7-2 and TRBJ2-1; no firm D call. Germline assignment: CDR1 SGHTA and CDR2 FQGNSA. This CDR3 comprises 15 residues. CDR3: CASSLVEWGRNEKFF. Here the CDR3 DNA reads TGTGCCAGCAGCTTAGTCGAATGGGGTCGTAATGAGAAGTTCTTC.

This clonotype was recorded at least ten times. The chain joins TRBV7-6 to TRBJ2-1; 10 nucleotides line up with TRBD2. Germline values: CDR1 SGHVS, CDR2 FNYEAQ. Losses at the gene ends were 4 bases for V and 5 bases for J; bases not matched to a gene: 2. This CDR3 comprises 14 residues. CDR3 in amino acids: CASSSSGGDNEQFF. CDR3 in DNA: TGTGCCAGCAGCTCAAGCGGGGGGGACAATGAGCAGTTCTTC.

This clonotype showed up many times. The gene calls are TRBV5-1 and TRBJ1-2; D unclear. CDR3 length equals 12 residues. Deletions cut 6 bases from V and 8 bases from J, with 14 bases between. CDR1 and CDR2 from the germline V gene are SGHRS and YFSETQ. CDR3 DNA: TGCGCCAGCAACCTAGGGCAAGGAGGCTACACCTTC. This translates into CASNLGQGGYTF.

This clonotype appeared many times. The rearrangement joins TRBV18 to TRBJ1-2; TRBD1 matches at 7 bases. CDR3 size: 14 residues. Unmatched junction bases numbered 4, after V lost 2 bases and J lost 4 bases. The germline V gene encodes CDR1 KGHSH and CDR2 LQKENI. CDR3 coding DNA: TGTGCCAGCTCACCAGATCGGGACAGCTATGGCTACACCTTC. This sequence encodes CASSPDRDSYGYTF.

This clonotype showed up many times. V and J are TRBV18 and TRBJ2-2; D is unresolved. V lost 2 bases and J lost 0, with 10 bases in between. The germline CDR1 and CDR2 sequences are KGHSH and LQKENI. This CDR3 is built from 16 residues. For the CDR3, the DNA is TGTGCCAGCTCACCATCGGCAGACGCGAACACCGGGGAGCTGTTTTTT. This sequence encodes CASSPSADANTGELFF. The whole variable domain, filled in from reference TRBV18 and TRBJ2-2, reads NAGVMQNPRHLVRRRGQEARLRCSPMKGHSHVYWYRQLPEEGLKFMVYLQKENIIDESGMPKERFSAEFPKEGPSILRIQQVVRGDSAAYFCASSPSADANTGELFFGEGSRLTVL.

This clonotype showed up just a few times. The chain couples TRBV5-1 to TRBJ2-7; no clear D. The CDR3 length is 15 residues. Germline V CDR1 and CDR2: SGHRS, YFSETQ. With 0 bases removed from V and 2 bases from J, the gap between germline ends came to 12 bases. This chain's CDR3 is CASSLEGNPTYEQYF. The CDR3 DNA reads as TGCGCCAGCAGCTTGGAAGGGAATCCCACCTACGAGCAGTACTTC. Together with reference TRBV5-1 and TRBJ2-7, the CDR3 gives the full variable domain: KAGVTQTPRYLIKTRGQQVTLSCSPISGHRSVSWYQQTPGQGLQFLFEYFSETQRNKGNFPGRFSGRQFSNSRSEMNVSTLELGDSALYLCASSLEGNPTYEQYFGPGTRLTVT.

This chain links TRBV5-1 with TRBJ2-1; 8 positions match TRBD1. The germline V gene encodes CDR1 SGHRS and CDR2 YFSETQ. V shed 0 bases, J shed 4 bases, and the junction held 6 bases outside the gene matches. This CDR3 has 16 residues. This CDR3 is CASSLGPGQAYNEQFF. The CDR3, as DNA: TGCGCCAGCAGCTTGGGCCCGGGACAGGCGTACAATGAGCAGTTCTTC. The entire variable domain, with the rest obtained from reference TRBV5-1 and TRBJ2-1, is as follows: KAGVTQTPRYLIKTRGQQVTLSCSPISGHRSVSWYQQTPGQGLQFLFEYFSETQRNKGNFPGRFSGRQFSNSRSEMNVSTLELGDSALYLCASSLGPGQAYNEQFFGPGTRLTVL.

J is TRBJ2-5 and V is TRBV6-6; 8 bases align to TRBD1. V lost 5 bases and J lost 4; bases outside the gene matches: 6. CDR1 is MNHNY and CDR2 is SVGAGI in the germline V gene (reference sequence). This CDR3 is 14 amino acids long. For the CDR3, the DNA is TGTGCCAGCAGTCCACGGACAGGGTCAGAGACCCAGTACTTC. Its translation is CASSPRTGSETQYF.

Many counts were recorded for this clonotype. The gene calls are TRBV14 and TRBJ2-1; D gene uncertain. Germline lookup yields CDR1 SGHDN and CDR2 FVKESK. This CDR3 has 13 amino acids. Trimming took 2 bases from V and 6 from J, leaving 8 bases between them. CDR3 residues: CASSQSGPNEQFF. The CDR3 DNA reads as TGTGCCAGCAGCCAAAGTGGACCCAATGAGCAGTTCTTC.

In this sample, this clonotype turned up many times. This chain links TRBV18 with TRBJ1-1; D call uncertain. The CDR3 consists of 15 residues. Per the germline V gene, CDR1 is KGHSH and CDR2 is LQKENI. The V and J ends lost 1 base and 1 base respectively, with 10 bases between them. The CDR3 is CASSPQRVPNTEAFF. CDR3 in DNA: TGTGCCAGCTCACCACAGCGGGTCCCGAACACTGAAGCTTTCTTT.